The T cell receptor beta chain under discussion was sequenced for a study of cytomegalovirus exposure and HLA in healthy donors. Amplification used 60 Vbeta primers and 13 Jbeta primers. Repertoires were generated with immunoSEQ multiplex PCR, while TCRdb's copy carries only in-frame clones and drops some. The sample records about 160,000 clones, approximately 81% being singletons. Whereas donors were nominally healthy upon sampling, unrecorded immune exposures were probable. A word on this clone: What it recognizes is unknown. The germline gene is not matched at one end of the junction; a read error may be the cause.

Germline V gene data show CDR1 as ENHRY and CDR2 as SYGVKD. This CDR3 has 19 amino acids. Study-wide results and limits: Across donors, presence/absence analyses took sequencing depth to be roughly uniform. One variant, a missense change in DCLRE1C, was linked in a later analysis to TCR beta V- and J-gene trimming. While the bulk of TCR sequences proved rare, some public TCRs turned up in many donors.

The rearrangement uses TRBV10-3 and TRBJ2-1; 14 nucleotides agree with TRBD2. The sequencing input was PBMCs. This sequence originates from a man between 50 and 59 years old in good health and CMV-seropositive. CDR3 sequence (DNA): TGTGCCATCAGCCCCTGGAATGGACTAGCGGGAGGCTCCGACAATGAGCAGTTCTTC. It is translated as CAISPWNGLAGGSDNEQFF.